This entry lists 20 T cell receptor beta chains sequenced from one sample in a study of regulatory dendritic cells for organ transplantation. Sequencing used immunoSEQ multiplex PCR; TCRdb keeps in-frame clones, though not all of them. The table shows under 35,000 clones, with 85% to 90% occurring only once. The sample taken for sequencing was naive CD4+ T cells from blood. The subset is: CD45RA+ naive T cells. These TCRs come from a human donor in good health.

The chain links TRBV6-5 to TRBJ2-3; 7 bases map to TRBD1. The CDR3 sequence is 15 residues long. In germline, CDR1 is MNHEY, CDR2 SVGAGI. Trimming at V came to 6 bases and at J to 5 bases, leaving 11 bases not matched to a gene. CDR3 amino acids: CASRRYTGAKDTQYF. CDR3 in DNA: TGTGCCAGCAGGCGTTATACAGGGGCAAAAGATACGCAGTATTTT.

This chain uses TRBV4-2 with TRBJ2-7; D is unclear. The CDR3 spans 15 residues. Trimming cost V 0 bases and J 4 bases, with 13 bases left between them. In germline, CDR1 is LGHNA, CDR2 YNFKEQ. CDR3 sequence (DNA): TGTGCCAGCAGCCAAGATCCTTCCTTTGGTTACGAGCAGTACTTC. Its protein is CASSQDPSFGYEQYF.

The genes are TRBV5-1 and TRBJ2-3; D may be TRBD2 (5 bases). Per germline, CDR1 SGHRS and CDR2 YFSETQ. The germline V and J ends were trimmed by 0 bases and 3 bases, with 11 bases remaining between them. CDR3 length: 15 residues. This CDR3 reads CASSLVAGGTDTQYF. CDR3 DNA sequence: TGCGCCAGCAGCTTGGTTGCGGGTGGTACAGATACGCAGTATTTT.

About this clone itself: An end of the junction does not agree with germline; a read error may underlie this. J is TRBJ2-7 and V is TRBV7-7; 10 nucleotides align to TRBD2. The CDR3 is made up of 13 amino acids. Per germline, CDR1 SSHAT and CDR2 FNYEAQ (reference sequence). CDR3 bases: TGTGCTAGCAGCTCCTCTAGCGGGAGCGAGCAGTACTTC. It codes for CASSSSSGSEQYF. Using reference TRBV7-7 and TRBJ2-7 for the parts outside the CDR3, the full variable domain is GAGVSQSPRYKVTKRGQDVTLRCDPISSHATLYWYQQALGQGPEFLTYFNYEAQPDKSGLPSDRFSAERPEGSISTLTIQRTEQRDSAMYRCASSSSSGSEQYFGPGTRLTVT.

This clone has a handful of counts. The rearrangement links TRBV7-2 to TRBJ2-7; perhaps TRBD2 as D (5 bases). The CDR3 totals 12 residues. Deletions cut 1 base from V and 7 bases from J, with 8 bases between. CDR1 and CDR2 (germline): SGHTA, FQGNSA. CDR3 in DNA: TGTGCCAGCAGCTTAGGCGGGTCAGAGCAGTACTTC. Translating gives CASSLGGSEQYF.

The chain is built from TRBV4-1 and TRBJ1-5; D ambiguous. Trimming took off 1 base at V and 5 bases at J, with 9 bases between the two ends. The V gene's germline CDR1 is MGHRA and CDR2 YSYEKL. The CDR3 has 14 amino acids. The CDR3 is CASSQAGRYQPQHF. The CDR3 coding sequence is TGCGCCAGCAGCCAAGCTGGGCGTTATCAGCCCCAGCATTTT.

This clone was seen once. The J gene is TRBJ2-5, the V gene TRBV6-6, with 11 bases identical to TRBD1. The CDR3 is made up of 15 amino acids. The V gene end was trimmed by 3 bases and the J gene end by 1 base; junction bases not matched to a gene: 1. Germline loops: CDR1 MNHNY, CDR2 SVGAGI (reference sequence). In DNA form, the CDR3 reads TGTGCCAGCAGTTATGGACAGGGGGCCCAAGAGACCCAGTACTTC. Protein: CASSYGQGAQETQYF.

This clone occurred a few times. The chain employs TRBV6-5 and TRBJ1-2, with 7 bases identical to TRBD1. J was trimmed by 1 base and V by 5 bases; bases with no gene match: 4. The CDR3 has 14 amino acids. Per the germline V gene, CDR1 is MNHEY and CDR2 is SVGAGI. CDR3 residues: CASSRDRVNYGYTF. DNA for the CDR3: TGTGCCAGCAGTCGGGACAGAGTTAACTATGGCTACACCTTC.

The chain is built from TRBV7-2 and TRBJ2-3; 10 nucleotides agree with TRBD2. J was trimmed by 0 bases and V by 5 bases; bases with no gene match: 5. CDR1 SGHTA and CDR2 FQGNSA come from the germline V gene. This CDR3 region has 16 residues. The CDR3 protein is CASSPTSGLSTDTQYF. Written as DNA, the CDR3 is TGTGCCAGCAGCCCGACTAGCGGGCTAAGCACAGATACGCAGTATTTT.

CDR3 protein: CASIVGPRRGDTIYF. The CDR3 DNA sequence: TGCGCCAGCATCGTTGGGCCCCGACGAGGAGACACCATATATTTT. The genes are TRBV5-1 and TRBJ1-3; D unclear. V lost 6 bases to trimming and J lost 8 bases, with 21 bases between them. The CDR3 is 15 amino acids. Per germline, CDR1 SGHRS and CDR2 YFSETQ.

The chain combines TRBV18 with TRBJ2-5; 8 positions agree with TRBD2. Trimming at V came to 3 bases and at J to 3 bases, leaving 9 bases not matched to a gene. Germline CDR1 and CDR2: KGHSH and LQKENI. The CDR3 consists of 16 residues. The CDR3: CASSPLPPLAEETQYF. The CDR3 DNA follows: TGTGCCAGCTCACCGCTACCCCCACTAGCGGAAGAGACCCAGTACTTC.

The V call is TRBV11-2, the J call TRBJ2-7; D unclear. This CDR3 has 11 residues. V was pared by 6 bases and J by 5 bases, with 8 bases between. Looked up from germline, CDR1 is SGHAT and CDR2 is FQNNGV. The CDR3 DNA reads as TGTGCCAGCAGTAGAGCTCACGAGCAGTACTTC. Translated, it gives CASSRAHEQYF.

The rearrangement links TRBV2 to TRBJ1-2; D gene unclear. There are 13 residues in the CDR3. CDR1 and CDR2 from the germline V gene are SNHLY and FYNNEI. The V and J ends lost 4 bases and 5 bases respectively, with 11 bases between them. Written as DNA, the CDR3 is TGTGCCAGCAGTGCGGTTAGCACATATGGCTACACCTTC. Protein: CASSAVSTYGYTF.

This clone appeared a few times. The chain joins TRBV4-3 to TRBJ1-1; D unclear. V shed 0 bases and J shed 5 bases, with 13 bases lying between them. The CDR3 is made up of 15 amino acids. Per the germline V gene, CDR1 is LGHNA and CDR2 is YSLEER. CDR3 nucleotides: TGCGCCAGCAGCCAAGATCATTCCAGGAGGACTGAAGCTTTCTTT. It codes for CASSQDHSRRTEAFF.

CDR3 loop: CAISWTEPNEQFF. The CDR3 nucleotides read TGTGCCATCTCGTGGACAGAGCCCAATGAGCAGTTCTTC. This sequence joins TRBV10-3 and TRBJ2-1; D is possibly TRBD1 (6 bases). Germline CDR1 reads ENHRY; CDR2 reads SYGVKD. Trimming left V 8 bases short and J 6 bases short, with 14 bases between. This CDR3 spans 13 amino acids.

V usage is TRBV7-3 and J usage is TRBJ2-1, with 7 bases aligning to TRBD2. The CDR3 extends over 16 amino acids. V shed 5 bases and J 9 bases; nucleotides not matched to a gene: 16. Germline V gives CDR1 SGHTA, CDR2 FQGTGA. The CDR3 coding sequence is TGTGCCAGCAGCCAATGGGGACTACGGTTTAAGGGTGAGCAGTTCTTC. Translating it yields CASSQWGLRFKGEQFF. The whole variable domain, filled in from reference TRBV7-3 and TRBJ2-1, reads GAGVSQTPSNKVTEKGKYVELRCDPISGHTALYWYRQSLGQGPEFLIYFQGTGAADDSGLPNDRFFAVRPEGSVSTLKIQRTERGDSAVYLCASSQWGLRFKGEQFFGPGTRLTVL.

This chain links TRBV4-3 with TRBJ2-3; D is ambiguous. The germline V gene has CDR1 LGHNA and CDR2 YSLEER. The CDR3 sequence is 17 residues long. V lost 4 bases to trimming and J lost 0 bases, with 17 bases between them. CDR3 DNA sequence: TGCGCCAGCAGCCCCCCAGAAGCGCCCTCAAGCACAGATACGCAGTATTTT. This translates into CASSPPEAPSSTDTQYF.

The chain couples TRBV19 to TRBJ2-5, with 7 nucleotides matching TRBD2. Per germline, CDR1 LNHDA and CDR2 SQIVND (reference sequence). This CDR3 has 16 residues. Trimming cost V 3 bases and J 7 bases; bases outside gene matches: 14. The chain's CDR3 is CASSIGGRALISTQYF. Here the CDR3 DNA reads TGTGCCAGTAGTATCGGAGGGAGGGCCCTCATTTCGACCCAGTACTTC.

The rearrangement links TRBV19 to TRBJ1-4; D ambiguous. V was cut by 0 bases and J by 8 bases, with 16 bases left in between. Germline V gene sequence: CDR1 LNHDA, CDR2 SQIVND (reference sequence). This CDR3 region has 16 residues. The CDR3 here is CASSIDLRAGEEKLFF. The CDR3 DNA reads TGTGCCAGTAGTATAGATTTGAGGGCGGGTGAAGAAAAACTGTTTTTT.

This sequence joins TRBV6-1 and TRBJ1-3; 7 bases are shared with TRBD1. The CDR3 sequence is 15 residues long. After removal of 5 bases from V and 4 bases from J, the junction contained 8 bases not matched to a gene. Germline CDR1 is MNHNS and CDR2 is SASEGT. This CDR3 is CASSFTGEIGNTIYF. In nucleotides, the CDR3 is TGTGCCAGCAGTTTTACAGGGGAAATCGGAAACACCATATATTTT.